This TCR beta chain originates from a study of shared clonotypes between healthy human individuals. Trimming cost V 7 bases and J 4 bases, with 19 bases left between them. The CDR3 is made up of 15 amino acids. Germline CDR1 reads SNHLY; CDR2 reads FYNNEI. Some clones are missing from TCRdb's copy, which holds only in-frame ones; the method was immunoSEQ multiplex PCR. The repertoire holds millions of clones, with over 85% as singletons. Healthy and HIV-negative, the adult donors had no recent acute infections or vaccinations. This receptor was obtained from a young man in good health. This chain links TRBV2 with TRBJ1-2; no clear D. Source material: naive CD4+ T cells sorted from blood. Noted subset: CD45RA+ positively selected. CDR3 in amino acids: CASTPAVTISYGYTF. CDR3 nucleotide sequence: TGTGCCAGCACTCCGGCCGTCACGATAAGCTATGGCTACACCTTC. Combining the CDR3 with reference TRBV2 and TRBJ1-2 gives the whole variable domain EPEVTQTPSHQVTQMGQEVILRCVPISNHLYFYWYRQILGQKVEFLVSFYNNEISEKSEIFDDQFSVERPDGSNFTLKIRSTKLEDSAMYFCASTPAVTISYGYTFGSGTRLTVV.